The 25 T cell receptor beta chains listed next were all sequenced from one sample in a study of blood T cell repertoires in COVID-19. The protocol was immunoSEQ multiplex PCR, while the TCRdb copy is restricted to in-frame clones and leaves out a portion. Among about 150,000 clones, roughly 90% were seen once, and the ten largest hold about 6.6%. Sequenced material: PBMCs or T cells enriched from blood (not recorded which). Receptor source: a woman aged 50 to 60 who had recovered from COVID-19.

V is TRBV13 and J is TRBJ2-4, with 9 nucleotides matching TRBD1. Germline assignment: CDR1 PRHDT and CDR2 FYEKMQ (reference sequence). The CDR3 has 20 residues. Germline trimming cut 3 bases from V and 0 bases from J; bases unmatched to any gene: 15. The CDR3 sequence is CASSFYRDRERGLAKNIQYF. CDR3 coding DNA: TGTGCCAGCAGCTTTTACCGGGACAGGGAAAGGGGGTTAGCCAAAAACATTCAGTACTTC.

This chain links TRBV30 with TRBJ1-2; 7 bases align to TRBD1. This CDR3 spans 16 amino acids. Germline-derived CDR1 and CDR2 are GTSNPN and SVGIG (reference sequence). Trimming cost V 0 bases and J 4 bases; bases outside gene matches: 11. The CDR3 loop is CAWSVWAGQAGYGYTF. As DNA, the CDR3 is TGTGCCTGGAGTGTATGGGCTGGACAGGCGGGCTATGGCTACACCTTC.

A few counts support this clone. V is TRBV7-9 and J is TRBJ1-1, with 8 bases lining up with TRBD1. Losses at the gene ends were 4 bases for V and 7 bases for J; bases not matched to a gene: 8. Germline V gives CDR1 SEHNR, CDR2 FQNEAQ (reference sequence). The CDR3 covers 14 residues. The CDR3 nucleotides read TGTGCCAGCAGCTCACAGGGGGAGGAGGGTGAAGCTTTCTTT. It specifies CASSSQGEEGEAFF.

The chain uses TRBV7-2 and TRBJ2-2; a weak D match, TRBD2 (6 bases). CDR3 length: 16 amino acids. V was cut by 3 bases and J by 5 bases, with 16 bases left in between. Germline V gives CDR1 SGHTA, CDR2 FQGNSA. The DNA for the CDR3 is TGTGCCAGCAGCTTCCCCCGGGACCGGGGGACCGGGGAGCTGTTTTTT. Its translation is CASSFPRDRGTGELFF.

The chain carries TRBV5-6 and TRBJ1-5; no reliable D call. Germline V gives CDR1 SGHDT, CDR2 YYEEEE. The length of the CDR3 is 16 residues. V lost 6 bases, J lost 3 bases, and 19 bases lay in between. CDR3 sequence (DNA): TGTGCCAGCATCTCACCCCAGAAACCCGACAATCAGCCCCAGCATTTT. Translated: CASISPQKPDNQPQHF.

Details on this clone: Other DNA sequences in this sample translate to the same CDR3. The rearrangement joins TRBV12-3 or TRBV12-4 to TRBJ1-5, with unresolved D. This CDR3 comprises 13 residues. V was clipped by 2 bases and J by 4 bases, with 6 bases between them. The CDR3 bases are TGTGCCAGCAGTTTACAGGTTAATCAGCCCCAGCATTTT. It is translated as CASSLQVNQPQHF.

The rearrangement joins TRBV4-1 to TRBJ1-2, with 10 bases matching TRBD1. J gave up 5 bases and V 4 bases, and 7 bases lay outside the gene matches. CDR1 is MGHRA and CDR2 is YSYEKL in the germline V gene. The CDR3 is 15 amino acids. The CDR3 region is CASSPRQGAEYGYTF. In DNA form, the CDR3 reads TGCGCCAGCAGCCCTAGACAGGGGGCTGAGTATGGCTACACCTTC.

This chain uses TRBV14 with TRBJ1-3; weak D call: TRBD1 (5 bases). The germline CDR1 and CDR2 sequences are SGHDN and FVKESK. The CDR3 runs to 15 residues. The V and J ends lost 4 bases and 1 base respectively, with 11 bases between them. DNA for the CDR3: TGTGCCAGCAGCCCCAGGGTTGGATCTGGAAACACCATATATTTT. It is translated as CASSPRVGSGNTIYF.

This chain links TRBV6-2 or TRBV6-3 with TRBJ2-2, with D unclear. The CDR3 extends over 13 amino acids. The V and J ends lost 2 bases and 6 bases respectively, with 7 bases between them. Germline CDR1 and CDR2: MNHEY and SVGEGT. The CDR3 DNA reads TGTGCCAGCAGTTACCGGCTAGCCGGGGAGCTGTTTTTT. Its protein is CASSYRLAGELFF.

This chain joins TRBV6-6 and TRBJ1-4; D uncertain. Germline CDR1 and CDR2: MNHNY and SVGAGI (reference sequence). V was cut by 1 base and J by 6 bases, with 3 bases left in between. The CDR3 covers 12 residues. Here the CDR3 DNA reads TGTGCCAGCAGTTACTTAGATGAAAAACTGTTTTTT. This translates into CASSYLDEKLFF.

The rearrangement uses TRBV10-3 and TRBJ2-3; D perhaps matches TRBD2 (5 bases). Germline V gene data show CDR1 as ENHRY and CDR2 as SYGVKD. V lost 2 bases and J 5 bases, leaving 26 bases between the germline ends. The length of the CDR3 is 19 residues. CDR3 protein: CAISEPGLDFYLSQDTQYF. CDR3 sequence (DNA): TGTGCCATCAGTGAGCCAGGACTGGATTTTTACTTATCCCAAGATACGCAGTATTTT.

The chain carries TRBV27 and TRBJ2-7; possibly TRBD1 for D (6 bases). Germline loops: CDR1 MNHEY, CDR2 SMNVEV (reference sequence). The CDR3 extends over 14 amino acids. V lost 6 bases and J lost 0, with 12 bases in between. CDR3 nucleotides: TGTGCCAGCAGGCCGGCAGGGGACTCCTACGAGCAGTACTTC. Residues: CASRPAGDSYEQYF.

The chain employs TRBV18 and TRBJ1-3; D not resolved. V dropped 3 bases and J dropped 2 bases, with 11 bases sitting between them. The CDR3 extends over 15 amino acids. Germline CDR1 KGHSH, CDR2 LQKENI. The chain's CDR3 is CASSPEISAGNTIYF. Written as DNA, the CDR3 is TGTGCCAGCTCACCGGAGATTTCAGCTGGAAACACCATATATTTT.

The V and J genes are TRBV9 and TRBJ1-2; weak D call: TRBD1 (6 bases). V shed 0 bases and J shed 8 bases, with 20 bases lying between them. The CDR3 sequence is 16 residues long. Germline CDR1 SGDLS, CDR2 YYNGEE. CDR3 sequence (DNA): TGTGCCAGCAGCGTAGTCGGGGGGCGAGGTATAGGCGGCTACACCTTC. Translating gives CASSVVGGRGIGGYTF. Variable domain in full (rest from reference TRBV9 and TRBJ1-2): DSGVTQTPKHLITATGQRVTLRCSPRSGDLSVYWYQQSLDQGLQFLIQYYNGEERAKGNILERFSAQQFPDLHSELNLSSLELGDSALYFCASSVVGGRGIGGYTFGSGTRLTVV.

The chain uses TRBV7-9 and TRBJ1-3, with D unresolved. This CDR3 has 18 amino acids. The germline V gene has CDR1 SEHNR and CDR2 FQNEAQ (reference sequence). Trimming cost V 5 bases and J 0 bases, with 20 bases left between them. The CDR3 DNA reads TGTGCCAGCAGCAAAACCGCCTCGGGGTCTGACTCTGGAAACACCATATATTTT. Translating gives CASSKTASGSDSGNTIYF.

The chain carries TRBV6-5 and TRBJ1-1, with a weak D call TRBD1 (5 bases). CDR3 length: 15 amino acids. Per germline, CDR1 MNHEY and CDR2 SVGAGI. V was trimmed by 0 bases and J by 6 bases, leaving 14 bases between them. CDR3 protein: CASSYSRSQGSEAFF. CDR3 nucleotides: TGTGCCAGCAGTTACTCGAGAAGTCAGGGTTCTGAAGCTTTCTTT.

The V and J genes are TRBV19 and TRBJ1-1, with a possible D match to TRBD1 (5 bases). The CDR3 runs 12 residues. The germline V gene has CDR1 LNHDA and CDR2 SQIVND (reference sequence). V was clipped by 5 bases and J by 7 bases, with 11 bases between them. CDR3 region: CASSWQGNEAFF. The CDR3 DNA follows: TGTGCCAGTAGTTGGCAGGGAAATGAAGCTTTCTTT.

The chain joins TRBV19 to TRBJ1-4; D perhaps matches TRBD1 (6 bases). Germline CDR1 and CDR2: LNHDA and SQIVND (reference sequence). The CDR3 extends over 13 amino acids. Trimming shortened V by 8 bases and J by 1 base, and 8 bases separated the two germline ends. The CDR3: CASGQRTNEKLFF. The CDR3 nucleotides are TGTGCCAGTGGACAGCGAACTAATGAAAAACTGTTTTTT. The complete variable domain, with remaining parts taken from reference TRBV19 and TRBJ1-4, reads DGGITQSPKYLFRKEGQNVTLSCEQNLNHDAMYWYRQDPGQGLRLIYYSQIVNDFQKGDIAEGYSVSREKKESFPLTVTSAQKNPTAFYLCASGQRTNEKLFFGSGTQLSVL.

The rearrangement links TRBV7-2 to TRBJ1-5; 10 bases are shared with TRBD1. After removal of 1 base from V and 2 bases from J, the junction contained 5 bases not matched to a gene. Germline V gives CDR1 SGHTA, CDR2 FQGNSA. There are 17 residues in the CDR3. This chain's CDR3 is CASSLVGTGARNQPQHF. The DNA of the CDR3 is TGTGCCAGCAGCTTAGTAGGGACAGGGGCCCGCAATCAGCCCCAGCATTTT.

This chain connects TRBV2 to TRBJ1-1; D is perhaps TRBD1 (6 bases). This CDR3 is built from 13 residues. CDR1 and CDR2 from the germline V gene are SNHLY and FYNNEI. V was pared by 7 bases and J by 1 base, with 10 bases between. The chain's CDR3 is CASKGGRNTEAFF. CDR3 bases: TGTGCCAGCAAGGGGGGGAGGAACACTGAAGCTTTCTTT.

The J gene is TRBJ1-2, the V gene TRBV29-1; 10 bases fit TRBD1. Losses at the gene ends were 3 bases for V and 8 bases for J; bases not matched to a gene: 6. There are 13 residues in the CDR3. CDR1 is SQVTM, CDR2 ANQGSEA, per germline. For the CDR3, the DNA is TGCAGCGTTGATTTGGGGACAGGGGACGGCTACACCTTC. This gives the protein CSVDLGTGDGYTF.

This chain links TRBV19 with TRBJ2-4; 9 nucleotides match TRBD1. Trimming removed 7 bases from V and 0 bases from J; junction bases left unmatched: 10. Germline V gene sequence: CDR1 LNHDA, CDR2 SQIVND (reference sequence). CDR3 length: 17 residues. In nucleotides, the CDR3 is TGTGCCAGTACCGACAGGGGGGATTCGCGAGCCAAAAACATTCAGTACTTC. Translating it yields CASTDRGDSRAKNIQYF.

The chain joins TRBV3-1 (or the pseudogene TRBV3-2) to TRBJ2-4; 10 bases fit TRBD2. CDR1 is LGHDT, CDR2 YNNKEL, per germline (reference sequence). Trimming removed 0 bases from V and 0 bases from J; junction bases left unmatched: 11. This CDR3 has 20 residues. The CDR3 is CASSQEPSGGAKLAKNIQYF. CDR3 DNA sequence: TGTGCCAGCAGCCAAGAACCCAGCGGGGGGGCAAAACTAGCCAAAAACATTCAGTACTTC.

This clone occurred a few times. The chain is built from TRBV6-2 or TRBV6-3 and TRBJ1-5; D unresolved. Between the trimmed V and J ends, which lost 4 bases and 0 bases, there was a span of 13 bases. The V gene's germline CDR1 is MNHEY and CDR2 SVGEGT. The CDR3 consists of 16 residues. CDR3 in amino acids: CASSSRMRNSNQPQHF. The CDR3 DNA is TGTGCCAGCAGTTCCCGAATGAGAAATAGCAATCAGCCCCAGCATTTT.

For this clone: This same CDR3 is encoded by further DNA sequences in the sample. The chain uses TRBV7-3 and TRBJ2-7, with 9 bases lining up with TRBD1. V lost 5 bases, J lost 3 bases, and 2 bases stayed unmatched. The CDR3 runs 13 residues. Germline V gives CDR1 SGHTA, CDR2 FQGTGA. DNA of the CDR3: TGTGCCAGCAGCCGGGACAGGGACTACGAGCAGTACTTC. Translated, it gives CASSRDRDYEQYF.